The clone carrying this T cell receptor beta chain qualifies as large. Its antigen remains unidentified. This sample was taken from a study of circulating CD8 cells and anti-PD-1 response in melanoma. Live CD3+CD8+TCRalphabeta+ cells were sorted into four subsets by PD-1 and/or TIGIT. Each library started from approximately 14 ng of total RNA using the QIAseq Immune Repertoire TCR panel. In TCRdb, the reads were re-called with MiXCR into one record per CDR3 protein. The data hold fewer than 250 distinct CDR3 sequences, with around 12% observed a single time. General observations from the study: Published repertoire comparisons used only baseline and M1 samples from a small cohort with few responders. At M1, fewer than 7.5% of TRB clonotypes appeared in multiple subsets.

With V trimmed by 3 bases and J by 2 bases, 9 bases remained unmatched. From germline, CDR1 is SGDLS and CDR2 YYNGEE. This CDR3 contains 16 residues. This sequence was found in a human donor with melanoma. The rearrangement joins TRBV9 to TRBJ2-3; 7 nucleotides match TRBD2. The sequenced sample was CD8+ T cells from PBMCs, obtained at baseline or after one month of anti-PD-1 therapy (not recorded which). The CDR3 sequence: CASSERMGGITDTQYF. The CDR3 DNA sequence: TGTGCCAGCAGCGAGAGGATGGGGGGGATCACAGATACGCAGTATTTT.